This T cell receptor (beta chain) was retrieved from a study of CD4+ T cells in melanoma (dated by TCRdb to 2021 to 2024). Turning to the overall study: Neoantigen-specific CD4+ T cells in human melanoma were what the study investigated. Points the paper makes about the study in general: The report described a correlation between neoantigen-specific CD4+ T cells and the function of CD8+ T cells, macrophages and B cells. Neoantigen-specific CD4+ T cells in melanoma were reported to show diverse differentiation states.

The donors were melanoma patients. The CDR3 has 15 amino acids, counting the end cysteine and phenylalanine. Only the CDR3 portion is preserved as DNA: 45 bases, with reading frame beginning at the first base. CDR1 SGDLS and CDR2 YYNGEE were looked up in the germline V gene. Here V drops 4 bases and J drops 7 bases, and the junction holds 10 bases not matched to any gene. As concerns this clone: Its binding antigen is unknown. Qualities for individual bases were not recorded, and no much larger clone is one base off.

The method behind the library was the immunoSEQ multiplex PCR assay. Imported from immuneACCESS, the table was reduced by TCRdb to in-frame sequences with V and J called. These copies leave out some clones; in studies compared against another copy, an unresolved V gene accounts for under half, and the cause of the remainder is not known. This sample has approximately 110,000 clones in its table, and about 90% of those were observed once. Roughly 3.5% of the sample rests with the top ten. This sequence was found in a human donor with melanoma. The sequencing sample was made of peripheral blood. The chain joins TRBV9 to TRBJ1-4; 7 junctional bases match TRBD1. For the CDR3, the sequence is CASSSEGGAGEKLFF. The nucleotide sequence is TGTGCCAGCAGCAGCGAAGGGGGCGCAGGTGAAAAACTGTTTTTT.